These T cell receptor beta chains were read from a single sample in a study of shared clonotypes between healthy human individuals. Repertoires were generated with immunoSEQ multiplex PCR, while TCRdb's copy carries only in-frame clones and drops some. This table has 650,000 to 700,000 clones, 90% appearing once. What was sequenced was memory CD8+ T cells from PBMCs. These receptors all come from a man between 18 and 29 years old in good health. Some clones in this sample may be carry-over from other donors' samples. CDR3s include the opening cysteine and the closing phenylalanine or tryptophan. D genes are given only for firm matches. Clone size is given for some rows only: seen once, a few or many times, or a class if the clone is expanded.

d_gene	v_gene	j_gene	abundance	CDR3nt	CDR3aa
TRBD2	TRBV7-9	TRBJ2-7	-	TGTGCCAGCAGCAAAACTAGCGGGAGCTGGCTCGAGCAGTACTTC	CASSKTSGSWLEQYF
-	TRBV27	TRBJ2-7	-	TGTGCCAGCAGTTTATCGGGGAGCTACGAGCAGTACTTC	CASSLSGSYEQYF
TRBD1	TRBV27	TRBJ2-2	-	TGTGCCAGCAGTTTATCAGGGACAGGCGGCACCGGGGAGCTGTTTTTT	CASSLSGTGGTGELFF
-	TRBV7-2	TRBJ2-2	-	TGTGCCAGCAGCTTAGGTCTCGGGGAGCTGTTTTTT	CASSLGLGELFF
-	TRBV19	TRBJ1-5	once	TGTGCCAGTAGTATCGTTCCAGGGGTTGTTCAGCCCCAGCATTTT	CASSIVPGVVQPQHF
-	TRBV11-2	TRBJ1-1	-	TGTGCCAGCAAGGGGGAGAGCACTGAAGCTTTCTTT	CASKGESTEAFF
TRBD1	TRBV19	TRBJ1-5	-	TGTGCCAGTAGTCCCGTCAGGGGGCTTCAGCCCCAGCATTTT	CASSPVRGLQPQHF
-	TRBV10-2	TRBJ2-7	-	TGCGCCAGCAGTGAGCAGGAGGGGGGGAGGGTCGAGCAGTACTTC	CASSEQEGGRVEQYF
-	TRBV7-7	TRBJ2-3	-	TGTGCCAGCAGCTTACTAGAGTTCGGCGGGACAGCGGATACGCAGTATTTT	CASSLLEFGGTADTQYF
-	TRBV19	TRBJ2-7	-	TGTGCCAGTAGTATAAGGGGGTACTCCTACGAGCAGTACTTC	CASSIRGYSYEQYF
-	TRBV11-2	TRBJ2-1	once	TGTGCCAGTGCCGGGACCAATCTGCATGAGCAGTTCTTC	CASAGTNLHEQFF
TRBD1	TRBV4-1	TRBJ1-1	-	TGCGCCAGCAGCCAACCCGGACAGGACACTGAAGCTTTCTTT	CASSQPGQDTEAFF
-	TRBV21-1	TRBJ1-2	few	TGTGCCAGCAGCAAAGTGGCTAGGGATCGGTGTGGCTACACCTTC	CASSKVARDRCGYTF
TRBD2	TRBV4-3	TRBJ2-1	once	TGCGCCAGCAGCCCAGGGTCGATAGCGGGCCCGGTGAAATTCTTC	CASSPGSIAGPVKFF
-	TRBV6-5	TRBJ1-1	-	TGTGCCAGCAGTTGGGGCAATGAAGCTTTCTTT	CASSWGNEAFF
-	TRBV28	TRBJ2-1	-	TGTGCCAGCAGTTTGTCGCGCTCTAGCTCCTACAATGAGCAGTTCTTC	CASSLSRSSSYNEQFF
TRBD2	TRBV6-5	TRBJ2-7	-	TGTGCCAGCAAAGGTAGGGAGGGAAGCTCCTACGAGCAGTACTTC	CASKGREGSSYEQYF
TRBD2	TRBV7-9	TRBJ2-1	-	TGTGCCAGCAGCTTAGGCAGCGGGAGGTTCAACTCCTACAATGAGCAGTTCTTC	CASSLGSGRFNSYNEQFF
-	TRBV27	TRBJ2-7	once	TGTGCCAGCAGTTTACTAGCGAGTAGGGAGGAGCAGTACTTC	CASSLLASREEQYF
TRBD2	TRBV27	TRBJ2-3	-	TGTGCCAGCAGTTTCGGTCTAGCGGGAAATACGCAGTATTTT	CASSFGLAGNTQYF
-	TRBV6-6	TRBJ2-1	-	TGTGCCAGCAGTGGGGGCTGGGAGGAGCAGTTCTTC	CASSGGWEEQFF
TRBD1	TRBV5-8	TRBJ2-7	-	TGTGCCAGCAGCTTGGTGGGACAGTTCTACGAGCAGTACTTC	CASSLVGQFYEQYF
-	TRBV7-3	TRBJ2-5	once	TGTGCCAGCAGCCAAGGGCTCGGGGGACGGCCAGAGACCCAGTACTTC	CASSQGLGGRPETQYF
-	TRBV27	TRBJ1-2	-	TGTGCCAGCAGTTTAGGGGCTGGATCCGGCTACACCTTC	CASSLGAGSGYTF
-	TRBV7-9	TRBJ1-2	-	TGTGCCAGCAGCCCTTCCAGTAGACTGGCTAACTATGGCTACACCTTC	CASSPSSRLANYGYTF
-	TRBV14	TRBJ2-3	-	TGTGCCAGCAGCCAAGATCAGCAGGTACCGCAGTATTTT	CASSQDQQVPQYF
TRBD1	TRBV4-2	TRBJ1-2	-	TGTGCCAGCAGCCAACCTAAACAGGGGGGATTCTATGGCTACACCTTC	CASSQPKQGGFYGYTF
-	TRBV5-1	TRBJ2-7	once	TGCGCCAGCAGCCCAGGCTACGAGCAGTACTTC	CASSPGYEQYF
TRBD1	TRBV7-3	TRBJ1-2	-	TGTGCCAGCAGCTTAGGCCCGGGACAGGGGGCGGACTATGGCTACACCTTC	CASSLGPGQGADYGYTF
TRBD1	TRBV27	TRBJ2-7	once	TGTGCCAGCAGTTTAAGCAGGGGGTCCCACGAGCAGTACTTC	CASSLSRGSHEQYF
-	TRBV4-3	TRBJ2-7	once	TGCGCCAGCAGCCACGGATCGGGACCGGGGAACGAGCAGTACTTC	CASSHGSGPGNEQYF
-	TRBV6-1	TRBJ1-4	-	TGTGCCAGCACCCAGAGAGCAACTAATGAAAAACTGTTTTTT	CASTQRATNEKLFF
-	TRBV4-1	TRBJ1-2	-	TGCGCCAGCAGCGGGGGACTAGGGTATGGCTACACCTTC	CASSGGLGYGYTF
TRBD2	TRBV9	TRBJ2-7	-	TGTGCCAGCAGCGCGGGAGGGAGGCCGACCTCCTACGAGCAGTACTTC	CASSAGGRPTSYEQYF
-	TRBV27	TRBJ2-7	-	TGTGCCAGCAAGGGACGGGAGCAGTACTTC	CASKGREQYF
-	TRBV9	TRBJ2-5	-	TGTGCCAGCAGCGTGAGGGGGGCTCAAGAGACCCAGTACTTC	CASSVRGAQETQYF
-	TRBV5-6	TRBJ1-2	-	TGTGCCAGCAGCCTGGAGGCGAGCTATGGCTACACCTTC	CASSLEASYGYTF
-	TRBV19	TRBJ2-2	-	TGTGCCAGTAGTGAGAGAGGGATACGGACTGACGGGGAGCTGTTTTTT	CASSERGIRTDGELFF
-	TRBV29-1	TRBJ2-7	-	TGCAGCGTTGGCTGGGGGGCGTACGAGCAGTACTTC	CSVGWGAYEQYF
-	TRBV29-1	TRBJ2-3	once	TGCAGCGTTGAGGTAGAGGTGACAGATACGCAGTATTTT	CSVEVEVTDTQYF
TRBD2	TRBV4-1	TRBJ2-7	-	TGCGCCAGCAGCCCGGGGGGCGAGCAGTACTTC	CASSPGGEQYF
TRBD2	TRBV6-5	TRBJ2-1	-	TGTGCCAGCAGACCCGGACTAGCGGTGTACAATGAGCAGTTCTTC	CASRPGLAVYNEQFF
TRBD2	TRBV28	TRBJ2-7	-	TGCGCCGGGGGGGACTCCTACGAGCAGTACTTC	CAGGDSYEQYF
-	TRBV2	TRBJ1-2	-	TGTGCCAGCAGTGAGGTGGGCAATGGCTACACCTTC	CASSEVGNGYTF
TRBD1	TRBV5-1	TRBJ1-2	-	TGCGCCAGCAGCTCGAACGACCAAAGACAGGGCTCATGGTTC	CASSSNDQRQGSWF
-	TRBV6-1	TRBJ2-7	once	TGTGCCAGCAGTGAGGGGGTGGGGCGCGATTACGAGCAGTACTTC	CASSEGVGRDYEQYF
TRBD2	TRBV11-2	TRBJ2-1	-	TGTGCCAGCAGCTTACAAACCCCGGGACTAGGAAGGCATGAGCAGTTCTTC	CASSLQTPGLGRHEQFF
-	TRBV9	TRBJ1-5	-	TGTGCCAGCAGCGTATCTGGGGGCCTAGACCAGCCCCAGCATTTT	CASSVSGGLDQPQHF
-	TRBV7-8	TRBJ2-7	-	TGTGCCAGCAGCCCTGGCCCAGCTATAGCCTACGAGCAGTACTTC	CASSPGPAIAYEQYF
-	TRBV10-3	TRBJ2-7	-	TGTGCCATCAGTTTTGACAGCTCCTACGAGCAGTACTTC	CAISFDSSYEQYF
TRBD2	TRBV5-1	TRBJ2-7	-	TGCGCCAGCAGCCCCACTAGCGGGGCCTCCTACGAGCAGTACTTC	CASSPTSGASYEQYF
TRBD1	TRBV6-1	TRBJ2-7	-	TGTGCCAGCAGTGAAGGGGGACAGGCCCTCTACGAGCAGTACTTC	CASSEGGQALYEQYF
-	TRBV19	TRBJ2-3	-	TGTGCCGCAAGTACGGGCACAGATACGCAGTATTTT	CAASTGTDTQYF
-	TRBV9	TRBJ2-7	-	TGTGCCAGCAGCGTACCCCGGGACTTCACCTACGAGCAGTACTTC	CASSVPRDFTYEQYF
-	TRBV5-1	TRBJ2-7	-	TGCGCCAGCAGCTCTGGGGCAGCTCCCCAGTACTTC	CASSSGAAPQYF
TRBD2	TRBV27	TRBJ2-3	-	TGTGCCAGCAGTTTAGGACTAGCGGCCTCAGATACGCAGTATTTT	CASSLGLAASDTQYF
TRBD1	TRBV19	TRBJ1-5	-	TGTGCCAGTAGTATAGGGGACAGGGCCAATCAGCCCCAGCATTTT	CASSIGDRANQPQHF
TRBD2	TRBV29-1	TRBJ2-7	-	TGCAGCGCTGGGGGGGATCAGGCCGAGCAGTACTTC	CSAGGDQAEQYF
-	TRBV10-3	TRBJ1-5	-	TGTGCCATCAGACTTTCCAGCAATCAGCCCCAGCATTTT	CAIRLSSNQPQHF